The 19 T cell receptor beta chains presented below share a single source sample, sequenced in a study of OX40 agonist ivuxolimab in advanced cancers. Some clones are missing from TCRdb's copy, which holds only in-frame ones; the method was immunoSEQ multiplex PCR. The data contain roughly 48,000 clones, about 83% of them singletons. The sample was CD4+ or CD8+ T cells sorted from blood, taken in a trial of the OX40 agonist ivuxolimab. These TCRs come from an adult with an advanced solid tumor such as melanoma, head and neck, liver or kidney cancer.

The V and J genes are TRBV30 and TRBJ1-1, with 9 positions matching TRBD1. Germline CDR1 is GTSNPN and CDR2 is SVGIG (reference sequence). CDR3 length: 16 residues. With V trimmed by 3 bases and J by 0 bases, 8 bases remained unmatched. CDR3 coding DNA: TGTGCCTGGAGGAAACAGGGGGCGGCAATGAACACTGAAGCTTTCTTT. Protein: CAWRKQGAAMNTEAFF.

In its sample, this clone is medium-sized (0.01 to 0.1%). J is TRBJ2-7 and V is TRBV4-2; the D is unclear. This CDR3 contains 17 residues. Germline CDR1 reads LGHNA; CDR2 reads YNFKEQ. Trimming removed 2 bases at V and 0 bases at J, with 17 bases between. CDR3 protein: CASSQRDELGSSYEQYF. The CDR3 DNA sequence: TGTGCCAGCAGCCAACGCGACGAACTGGGAAGCTCCTACGAGCAGTACTTC.

The CDR3 region has the DNA TGTGCCAGCAGCTCCGGGACAGGGTACCGAGAGCAGTACTTC. Translated, it gives CASSSGTGYREQYF. The rearrangement links TRBV7-2 to TRBJ2-7, with 9 bases lining up with TRBD1. The germline CDR1 and CDR2 sequences are SGHTA and FQGNSA. The junction had 8 bases not matched to a gene; V was cut back by 4 bases and J by 7 bases. This CDR3 comprises 14 residues.

This chain connects TRBV19 to TRBJ1-6; 10 nucleotides match TRBD1. The trim removed 5 bases at V and 8 bases at J, leaving 6 bases unmatched. This CDR3 is built from 15 residues. CDR1 LNHDA and CDR2 SQIVND come from the germline V gene (reference sequence). CDR3 bases: TGTGCCAGTAGTGTGTCCGGGACAGGGGATTCACCCCTCCACTTT. It yields the protein CASSVSGTGDSPLHF.

This chain joins TRBV2 and TRBJ1-2; 10 nucleotides agree with TRBD1. The CDR3 is 14 residues long. After removal of 3 bases from V and 4 bases from J, the junction contained 2 bases not matched to a gene. Germline V CDR1 and CDR2: SNHLY, FYNNEI. CDR3 coding DNA: TGTGCCAGCAGTGAGGACAGGGGGACCTATGGCTACACCTTC. Its translation is CASSEDRGTYGYTF.

This clone appeared a few times. The CDR3 DNA is TGTGCCAGCTCACCACTTGGAAACACCATATATTTT. Its protein product is CASSPLGNTIYF. The rearrangement uses TRBV18 and TRBJ1-3; D not certain. The CDR3 extends over 12 amino acids. The germline V gene encodes CDR1 KGHSH and CDR2 LQKENI. Trimming took 1 base from V and 3 from J, leaving 1 base between them.

The genes are TRBV30 and TRBJ1-5, with D tentatively TRBD1 (5 bases). This CDR3 is 15 amino acids long. Per germline, CDR1 GTSNPN and CDR2 SVGIG (reference sequence). V was cut by 5 bases and J by 5 bases, with 19 bases left in between. CDR3 coding DNA: TGTGCCTGGTCGACCACAGGTTGGGGCGATCAGCCCCAGCATTTT. This codes for CAWSTTGWGDQPQHF.

The chain is built from TRBV7-2 and TRBJ1-2, with unresolved D. CDR1 and CDR2 (germline): SGHTA, FQGNSA. V was cut by 2 bases and J by 8 bases, with 12 bases left in between. The CDR3 length is 13 residues. The CDR3 DNA sequence: TGTGCCAGCAGCTTACGGCGGGAGAGAGGCTACACCTTC. It codes for CASSLRRERGYTF.

In DNA form, the CDR3 reads TGTGCCAGCAGTAGCGGGGGGCGGCGGGAGCAGTTCTTC. Its protein product is CASSSGGRREQFF. The chain recombines TRBV7-8 with TRBJ2-1; 10 bases agree with TRBD2. The CDR3 length is 13 residues. V shed 6 bases and J 10 bases; nucleotides not matched to a gene: 6. Germline V gives CDR1 SGHVS, CDR2 FQNEAQ.

The CDR3 DNA sequence: TGTGCCAGCAGCAACACTGAAGCTTTCTTT. Its protein product is CASSNTEAFF. The gene calls are TRBV7-2 and TRBJ1-1; no clear D gene. Germline CDR1 is SGHTA and CDR2 is FQGNSA. V dropped 5 bases and J dropped 2 bases, with 0 bases sitting between them. The CDR3 covers 10 residues.

The chain has TRBV18 and TRBJ1-3; D is unclear. Deletions cut 5 bases from V and 0 bases from J, with 14 bases between. The CDR3 has 16 residues. Per germline, CDR1 KGHSH and CDR2 LQKENI. The CDR3 DNA is TGTGCCAGCTCAGCACTCCGGGGAGACTCTGGAAACACCATATATTTT. Amino acids: CASSALRGDSGNTIYF.

The J gene is TRBJ2-1, the V gene TRBV5-1; 9 bases line up with TRBD1. The germline V gene has CDR1 SGHRS and CDR2 YFSETQ. The CDR3 spans 15 residues. The V and J ends lost 4 bases and 7 bases, in that order; junction bases with no gene match: 9. Here the CDR3 reads CASSIGQGRRNEQFF. Here the CDR3 DNA reads TGCGCCAGCAGCATCGGACAGGGGCGGAGGAATGAGCAGTTCTTC.

This chain joins TRBV19 and TRBJ1-2; D is unresolved. Germline V gives CDR1 LNHDA, CDR2 SQIVND (reference sequence). V lost 3 bases and J 4 bases, leaving 12 bases between the germline ends. CDR3 length equals 14 residues. The CDR3 here is CASSMGRTVYGYTF. CDR3 DNA sequence: TGTGCCAGTAGTATGGGCCGTACAGTCTATGGCTACACCTTC.

This chain joins TRBV6-6 and TRBJ1-6; 8 positions agree with TRBD1. The CDR3 is 14 residues long. Germline CDR1 MNHNY, CDR2 SVGAGI (reference sequence). V trimming: 6 bases; J trimming: 7 bases; junction bases outside the gene matches: 5. Written as DNA, the CDR3 is TGTGCCAGCAGCCGGACAGGGATAAATTCACCCCTCCACTTT. It yields the protein CASSRTGINSPLHF.

The chain links TRBV19 to TRBJ2-7; a possible D gene is TRBD1 (6 bases). Trimming cost V 4 bases and J 5 bases, with 15 bases left between them. The germline CDR1 and CDR2 sequences are LNHDA and SQIVND (reference sequence). The CDR3 is 14 residues long. CDR3 loop: CASSTRWTAHEQYF. The DNA of the CDR3 is TGTGCCAGTAGTACTCGGTGGACAGCCCACGAGCAGTACTTC.

This rearrangement joins TRBV7-3 to TRBJ2-7, with 7 bases matching TRBD2. Germline V gene data show CDR1 as SGHTA and CDR2 as FQGTGA. The CDR3 totals 17 residues. V shed 3 bases and J 5 bases; nucleotides not matched to a gene: 16. The CDR3, as DNA: TGTGCCAGCAGCTTGAACCCGTCCGGGGCGGGGGTAAACGAGCAGTACTTC. It yields the protein CASSLNPSGAGVNEQYF.

The V call is TRBV29-1, the J call TRBJ2-2; 10 bases agree with TRBD2. Germline V lookup: CDR1 SQVTM, CDR2 ANQGSEA. V was clipped by 2 bases and J by 7 bases; unmatched bases: 4. This CDR3 region has 14 residues. CDR3 sequence: CSVELAGAFGELFF. DNA for the CDR3: TGCAGCGTTGAACTAGCGGGGGCGTTCGGGGAGCTGTTTTTT.

This clone was recorded only once. The chain has TRBV19 and TRBJ1-2; TRBD1 aligns across 8 bases. From germline, CDR1 is LNHDA and CDR2 SQIVND (reference sequence). The ends lost 9 bases at V and 4 bases at J; junction bases unmatched: 10. The CDR3 is 14 amino acids. The CDR3 here is CASRPGQVRYGYTF. The CDR3 nucleotides are TGTGCCAGCCGGCCGGGACAGGTCCGCTATGGCTACACCTTC.

The V call is TRBV6-5, the J call TRBJ1-5; no clear D gene. There are 14 residues in the CDR3. The germline gives CDR1 MNHEY, CDR2 SVGAGI. With 5 bases removed from V and 6 bases from J, the gap between germline ends came to 14 bases. CDR3 residues: CASSKSGGGQPQHF. CDR3 sequence (DNA): TGTGCCAGCAGTAAATCAGGTGGCGGTCAGCCCCAGCATTTT.